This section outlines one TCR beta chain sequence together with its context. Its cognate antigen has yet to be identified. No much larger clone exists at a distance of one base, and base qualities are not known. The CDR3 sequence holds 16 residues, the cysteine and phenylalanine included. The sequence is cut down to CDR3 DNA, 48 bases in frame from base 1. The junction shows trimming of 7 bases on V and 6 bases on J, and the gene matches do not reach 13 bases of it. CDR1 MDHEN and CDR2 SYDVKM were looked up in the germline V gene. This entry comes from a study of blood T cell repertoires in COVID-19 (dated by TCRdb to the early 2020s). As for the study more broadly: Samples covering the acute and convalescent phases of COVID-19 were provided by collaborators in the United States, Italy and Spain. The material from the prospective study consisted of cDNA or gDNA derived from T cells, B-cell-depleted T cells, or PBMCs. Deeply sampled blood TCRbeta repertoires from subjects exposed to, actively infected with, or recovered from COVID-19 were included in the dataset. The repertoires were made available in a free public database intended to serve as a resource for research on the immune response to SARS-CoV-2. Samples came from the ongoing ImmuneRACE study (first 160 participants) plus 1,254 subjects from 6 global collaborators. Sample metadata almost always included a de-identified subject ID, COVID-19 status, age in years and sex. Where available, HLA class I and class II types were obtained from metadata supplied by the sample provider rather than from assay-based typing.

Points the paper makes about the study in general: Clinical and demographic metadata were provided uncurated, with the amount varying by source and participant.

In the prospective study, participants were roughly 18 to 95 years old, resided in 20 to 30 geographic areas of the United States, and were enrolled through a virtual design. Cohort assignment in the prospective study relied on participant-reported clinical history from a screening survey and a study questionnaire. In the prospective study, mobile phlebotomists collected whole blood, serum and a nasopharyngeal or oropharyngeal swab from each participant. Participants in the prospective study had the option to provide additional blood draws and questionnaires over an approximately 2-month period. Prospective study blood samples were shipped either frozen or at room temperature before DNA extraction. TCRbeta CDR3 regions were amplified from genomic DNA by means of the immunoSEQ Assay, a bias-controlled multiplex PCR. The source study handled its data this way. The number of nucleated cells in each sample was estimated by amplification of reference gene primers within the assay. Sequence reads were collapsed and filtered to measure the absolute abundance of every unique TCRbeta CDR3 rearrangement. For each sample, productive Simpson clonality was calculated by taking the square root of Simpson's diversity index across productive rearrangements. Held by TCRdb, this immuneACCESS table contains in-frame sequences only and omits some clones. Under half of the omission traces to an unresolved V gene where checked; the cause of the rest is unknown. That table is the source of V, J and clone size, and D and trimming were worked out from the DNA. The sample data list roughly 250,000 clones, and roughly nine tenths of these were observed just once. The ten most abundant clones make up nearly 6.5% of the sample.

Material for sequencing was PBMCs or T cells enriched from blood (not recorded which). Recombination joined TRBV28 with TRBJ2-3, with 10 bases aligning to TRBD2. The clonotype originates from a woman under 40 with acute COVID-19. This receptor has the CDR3 CASTTRAGGYFDTQYF. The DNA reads TGTGCCAGCACCACCCGAGCGGGGGGGTATTTCGATACGCAGTATTTT. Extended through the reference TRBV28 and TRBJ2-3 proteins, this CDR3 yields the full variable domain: DVKVTQSSRYLVKRTGEKVFLECVQDMDHENMFWYRQDPGLGLRLIYFSYDVKMKEKGDIPEGYSVSREKKERFSLILESASTNQTSMYLCASTTRAGGYFDTQYFGPGTRLTVL.